This T cell receptor (beta chain) was recorded in a study of T cell repertoires in cytomegalovirus infection. Study-wide background: HLA-B-restricted CMV epitopes that are well studied, plus recently identified HLA-C-restricted ones, were used by the study. Evidence of both CMV infection and a matching HLA type came from public TCR beta signatures. Study findings and constraints: Using cumulative public TCR beta family frequency, the authors identified those who carried CMV together with the relevant HLA. There were HLA-C-restricted CMV-specific TCR beta clonotypes dominating the ex vivo response.

TCRdb independently ran MiXCR on the reads; one entry per CDR3 protein. The sample has roughly 860,000 distinct CDR3 sequences, about 30% seen once. Trimming shortened V by 1 base and J by 1 base, and 10 bases separated the two germline ends. The V gene's germline CDR1 is SGHTA and CDR2 FQGNSA. The CDR3 has 15 amino acids. Concerning this clonotype itself: The antigen remains unidentified.

The origin of this receptor is a human donor in good health (CMV status not recorded). Some clones in this sample may be carry-over from other donors' samples. The chain has TRBV7-2 and TRBJ1-1; D gene uncertain. The specimen was cultured CD8+ T cells from PBMCs, collected from culture after CMV antigen stimulation. This CDR3 reads CASSLDSIGNTEAFF. CDR3 DNA: TGTGCCAGCAGCTTAGACAGTATCGGGAACACTGAAGCTTTCTTT.